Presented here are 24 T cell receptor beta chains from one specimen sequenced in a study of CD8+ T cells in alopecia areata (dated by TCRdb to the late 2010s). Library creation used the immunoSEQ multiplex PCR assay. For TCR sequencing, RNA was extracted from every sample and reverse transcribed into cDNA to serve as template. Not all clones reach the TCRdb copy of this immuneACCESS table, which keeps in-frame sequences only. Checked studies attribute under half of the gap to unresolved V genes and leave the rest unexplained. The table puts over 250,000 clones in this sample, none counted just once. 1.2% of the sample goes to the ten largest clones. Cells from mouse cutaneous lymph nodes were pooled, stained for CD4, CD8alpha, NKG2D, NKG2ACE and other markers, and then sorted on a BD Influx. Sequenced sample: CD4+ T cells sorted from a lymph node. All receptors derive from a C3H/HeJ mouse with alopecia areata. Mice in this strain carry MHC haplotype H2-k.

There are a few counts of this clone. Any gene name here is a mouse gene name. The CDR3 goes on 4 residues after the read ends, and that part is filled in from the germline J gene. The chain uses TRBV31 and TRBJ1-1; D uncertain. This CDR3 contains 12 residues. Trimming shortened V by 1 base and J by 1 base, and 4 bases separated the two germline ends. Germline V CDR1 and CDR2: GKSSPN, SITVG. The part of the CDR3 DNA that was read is TGTGCCTGGAGTCCACAAAACACA. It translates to CAWSPQNT. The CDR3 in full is CAWSPQNTEVFF.

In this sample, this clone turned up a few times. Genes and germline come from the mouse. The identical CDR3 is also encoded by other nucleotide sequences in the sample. The part of the CDR3 DNA that was read is TGTGCCAGCAGTGATCACAGGTAT. Protein product: CASSDHRY. The entire CDR3 is CASSDHRYEQYF. The chain links TRBV13-1 to TRBJ2-7, with D perhaps TRBD1 (5 bases). The read terminates 4 residues before the CDR3 end, so the remaining end is supplied by the germline J gene. The CDR3 loop spans 12 amino acids. CDR1 and CDR2 (germline): NSHNY, SYGAGN.

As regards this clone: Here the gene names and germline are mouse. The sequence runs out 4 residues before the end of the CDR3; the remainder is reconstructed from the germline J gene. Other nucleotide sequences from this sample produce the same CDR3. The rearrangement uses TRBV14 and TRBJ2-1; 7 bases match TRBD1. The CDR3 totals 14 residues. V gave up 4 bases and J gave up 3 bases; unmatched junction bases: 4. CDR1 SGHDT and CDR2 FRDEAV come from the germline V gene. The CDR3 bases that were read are TGTGCCAGCAGTCCGGGGACAGCCTATGCT. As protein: CASSPGTAYA. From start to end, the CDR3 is CASSPGTAYAEQFF.

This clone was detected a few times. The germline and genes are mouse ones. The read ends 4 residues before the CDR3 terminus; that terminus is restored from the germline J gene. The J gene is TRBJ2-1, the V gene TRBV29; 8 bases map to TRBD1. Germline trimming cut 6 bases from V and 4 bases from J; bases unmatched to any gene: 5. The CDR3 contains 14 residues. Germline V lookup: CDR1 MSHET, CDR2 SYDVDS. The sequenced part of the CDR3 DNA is TGTGCTAGCAGAACAGGGGGGTCTTATGCT. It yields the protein CASRTGGSYA. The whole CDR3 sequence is CASRTGGSYAEQFF.

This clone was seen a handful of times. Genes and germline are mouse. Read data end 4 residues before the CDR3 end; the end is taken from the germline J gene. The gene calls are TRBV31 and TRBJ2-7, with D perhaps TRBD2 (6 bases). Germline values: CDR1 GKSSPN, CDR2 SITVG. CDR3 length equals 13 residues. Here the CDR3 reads CAWRAAVGDEQYF. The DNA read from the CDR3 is TGTGCCTGGAGGGCCGCGGTGGGGGAT. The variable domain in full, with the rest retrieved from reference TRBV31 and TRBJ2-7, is AQTIHQWPVAEIKAVGSPLSLGCTIKGKSSPNLYWYWQATGGTLQQLFYSITVGQVESVVQLNLSASRPKDDQFILSTEKLLLSHSGFYLCAWRAAVGDEQYFGPGTRLTVL.

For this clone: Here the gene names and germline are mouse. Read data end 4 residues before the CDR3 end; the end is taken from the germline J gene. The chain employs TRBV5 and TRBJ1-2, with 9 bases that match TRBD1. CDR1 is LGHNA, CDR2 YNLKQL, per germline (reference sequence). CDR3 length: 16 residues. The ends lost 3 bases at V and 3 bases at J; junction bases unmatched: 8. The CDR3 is CASSQGQGEGDSDYTF. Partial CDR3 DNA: TGTGCCAGCAGCCAGGGACAGGGAGAGGGGGACTCC.

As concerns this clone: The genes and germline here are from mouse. CDR3 DNA, as far as it was read: TGTGCCAGCAGCCCCAGGGGGAAACCTTACTTTGCAAACACCGGG. Protein: CASSPRGKPYFANTG. From start to end, the CDR3 is CASSPRGKPYFANTGQLYF. This chain links TRBV14 with TRBJ2-2, with 7 bases lining up with TRBD1. The read gets to within 4 residues of the CDR3 end, and the germline J gene fills in the rest. CDR3 length: 19 amino acids. V was pared by 5 bases and J by 0 bases, with 16 bases of the junction left unmatched. The germline gives CDR1 SGHDT, CDR2 FRDEAV.

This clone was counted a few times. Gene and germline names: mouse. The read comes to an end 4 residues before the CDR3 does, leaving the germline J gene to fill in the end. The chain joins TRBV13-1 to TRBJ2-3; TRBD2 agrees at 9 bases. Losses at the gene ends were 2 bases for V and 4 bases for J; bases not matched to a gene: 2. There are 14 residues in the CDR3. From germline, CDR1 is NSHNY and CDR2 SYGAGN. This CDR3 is CASSETGGPETLYF. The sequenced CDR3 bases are TGTGCCAGCAGTGAGACTGGGGGTCCAGAA.

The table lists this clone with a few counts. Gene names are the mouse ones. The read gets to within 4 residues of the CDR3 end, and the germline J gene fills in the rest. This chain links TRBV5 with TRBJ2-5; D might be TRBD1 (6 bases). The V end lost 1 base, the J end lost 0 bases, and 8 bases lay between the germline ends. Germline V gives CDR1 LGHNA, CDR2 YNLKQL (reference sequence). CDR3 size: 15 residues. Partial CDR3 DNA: TGTGCCAGCAGCCAAGTACAGGGAAACCAAGAC. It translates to CASSQVQGNQD. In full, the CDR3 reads CASSQVQGNQDTQYF.

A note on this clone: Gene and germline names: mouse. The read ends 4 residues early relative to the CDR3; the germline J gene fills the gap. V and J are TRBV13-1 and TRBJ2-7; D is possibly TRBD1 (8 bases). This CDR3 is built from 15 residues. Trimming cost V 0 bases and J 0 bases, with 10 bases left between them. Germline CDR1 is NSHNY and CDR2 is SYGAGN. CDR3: CASSDDRGGSYEQYF. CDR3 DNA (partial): TGTGCCAGCAGTGATGACAGGGGGGGCTCCTAT.

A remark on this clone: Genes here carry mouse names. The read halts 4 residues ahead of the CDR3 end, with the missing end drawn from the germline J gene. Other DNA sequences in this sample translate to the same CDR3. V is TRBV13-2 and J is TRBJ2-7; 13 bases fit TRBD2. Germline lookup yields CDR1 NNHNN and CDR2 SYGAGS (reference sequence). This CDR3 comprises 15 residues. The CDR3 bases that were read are TGTGCCAGCGGTGGTGGACTGGGGGGGCGCGAT. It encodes CASGGGLGGRD. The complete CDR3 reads CASGGGLGGRDEQYF.

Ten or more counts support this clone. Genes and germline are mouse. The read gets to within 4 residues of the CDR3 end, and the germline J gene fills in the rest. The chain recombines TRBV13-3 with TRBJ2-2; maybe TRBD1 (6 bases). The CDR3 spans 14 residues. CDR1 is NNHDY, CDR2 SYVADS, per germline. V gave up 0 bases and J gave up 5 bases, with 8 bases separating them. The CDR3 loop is CASSDARGTGQLYF. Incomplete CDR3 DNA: TGTGCCAGCAGTGATGCAAGGGGGACCGGG.

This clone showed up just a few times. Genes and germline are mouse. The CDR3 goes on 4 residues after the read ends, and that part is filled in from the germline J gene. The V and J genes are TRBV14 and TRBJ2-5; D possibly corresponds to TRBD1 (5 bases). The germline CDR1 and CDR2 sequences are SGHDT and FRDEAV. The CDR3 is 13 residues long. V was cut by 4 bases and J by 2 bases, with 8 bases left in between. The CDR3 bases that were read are TGTGCCAGCAGTCGGACAATCCAAGAC. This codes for CASSRTIQD. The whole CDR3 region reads CASSRTIQDTQYF.

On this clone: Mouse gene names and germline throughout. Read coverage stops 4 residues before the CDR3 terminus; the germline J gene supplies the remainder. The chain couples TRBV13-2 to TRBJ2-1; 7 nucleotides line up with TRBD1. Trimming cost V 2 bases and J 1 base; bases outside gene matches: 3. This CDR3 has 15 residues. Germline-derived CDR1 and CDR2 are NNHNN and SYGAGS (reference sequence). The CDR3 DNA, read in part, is TGTGCCAGCGGTGAATGGGACAGCAACTATGCT. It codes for CASGEWDSNYA. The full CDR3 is CASGEWDSNYAEQFF.

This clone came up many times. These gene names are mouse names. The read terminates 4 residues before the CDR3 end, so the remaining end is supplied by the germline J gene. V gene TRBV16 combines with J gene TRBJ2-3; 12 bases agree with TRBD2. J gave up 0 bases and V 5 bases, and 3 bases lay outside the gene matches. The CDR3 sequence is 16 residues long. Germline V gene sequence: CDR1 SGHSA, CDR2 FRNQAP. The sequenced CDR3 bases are TGTGCAAGCAGCCCGGGACTGGGGGGTAGTGCAGAA. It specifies CASSPGLGGSAE. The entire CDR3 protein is CASSPGLGGSAETLYF.

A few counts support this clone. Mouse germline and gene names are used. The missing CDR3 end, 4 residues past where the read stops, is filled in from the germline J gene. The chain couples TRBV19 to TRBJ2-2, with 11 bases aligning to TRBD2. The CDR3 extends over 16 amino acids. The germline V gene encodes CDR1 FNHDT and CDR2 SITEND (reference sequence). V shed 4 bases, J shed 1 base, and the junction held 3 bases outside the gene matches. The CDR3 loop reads CASSLTGGGNTGQLYF. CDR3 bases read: TGTGCCAGCAGTCTGACTGGGGGGGGAAACACCGGG.

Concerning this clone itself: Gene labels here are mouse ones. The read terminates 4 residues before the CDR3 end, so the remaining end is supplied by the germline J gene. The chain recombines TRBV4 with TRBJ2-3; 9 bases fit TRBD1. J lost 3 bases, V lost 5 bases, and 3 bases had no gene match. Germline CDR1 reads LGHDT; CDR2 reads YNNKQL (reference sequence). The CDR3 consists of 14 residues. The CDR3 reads CASSNRGRAETLYF. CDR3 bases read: TGTGCCAGCAGCAACAGGGGGCGGGCAGAA.

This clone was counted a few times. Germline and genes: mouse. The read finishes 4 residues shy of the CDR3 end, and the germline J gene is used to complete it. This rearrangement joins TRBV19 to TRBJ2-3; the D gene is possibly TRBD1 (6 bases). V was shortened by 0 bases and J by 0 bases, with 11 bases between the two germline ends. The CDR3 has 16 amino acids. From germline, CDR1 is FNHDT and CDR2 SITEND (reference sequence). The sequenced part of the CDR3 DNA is TGTGCCAGCAGTATAGTCGGGACAACTAGTGCAGAA. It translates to CASSIVGTTSAE. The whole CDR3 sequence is CASSIVGTTSAETLYF.

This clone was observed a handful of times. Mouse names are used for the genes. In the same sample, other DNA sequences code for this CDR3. CDR3 sequence: CASSSPGQGYEQYF. CDR3 DNA (partial): TGTGCCAGCAGTTCTCCGGGACAGGGCTAT. This chain joins TRBV19 and TRBJ2-7; 9 nucleotides line up with TRBD1. The CDR3 end falls 4 residues outside the read, so it is completed with the germline J gene. This CDR3 region has 14 residues. Germline V CDR1 and CDR2: FNHDT, SITEND (reference sequence). The V segment lost 4 bases and the J segment 3 bases; nucleotides outside the gene matches: 5.

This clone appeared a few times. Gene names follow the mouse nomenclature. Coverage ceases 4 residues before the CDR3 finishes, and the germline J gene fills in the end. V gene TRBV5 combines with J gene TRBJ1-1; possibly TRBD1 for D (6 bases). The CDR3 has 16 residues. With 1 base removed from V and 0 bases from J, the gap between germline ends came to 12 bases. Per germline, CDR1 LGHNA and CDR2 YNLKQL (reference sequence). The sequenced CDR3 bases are TGTGCCAGCAGCCAAGTGGGGGGACACGCAAACACA. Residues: CASSQVGGHANT. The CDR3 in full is CASSQVGGHANTEVFF.

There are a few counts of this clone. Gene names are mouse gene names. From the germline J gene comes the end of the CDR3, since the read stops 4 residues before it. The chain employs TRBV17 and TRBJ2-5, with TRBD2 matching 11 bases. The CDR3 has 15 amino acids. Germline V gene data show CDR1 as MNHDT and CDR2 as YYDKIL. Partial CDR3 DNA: TGTGCTAGCAGTAGTACTGGGGGGGCGCGCGAC. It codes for CASSSTGGARD. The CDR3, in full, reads CASSSTGGARDTQYF.

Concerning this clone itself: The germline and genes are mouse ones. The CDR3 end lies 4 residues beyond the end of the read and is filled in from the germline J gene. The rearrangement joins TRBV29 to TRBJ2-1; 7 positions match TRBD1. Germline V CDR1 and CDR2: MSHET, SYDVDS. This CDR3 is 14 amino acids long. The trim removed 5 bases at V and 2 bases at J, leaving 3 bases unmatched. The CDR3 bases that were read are TGTGCTAGCAGTGCACAGGGGTACTATGCT. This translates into CASSAQGYYA. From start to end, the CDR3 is CASSAQGYYAEQFF.

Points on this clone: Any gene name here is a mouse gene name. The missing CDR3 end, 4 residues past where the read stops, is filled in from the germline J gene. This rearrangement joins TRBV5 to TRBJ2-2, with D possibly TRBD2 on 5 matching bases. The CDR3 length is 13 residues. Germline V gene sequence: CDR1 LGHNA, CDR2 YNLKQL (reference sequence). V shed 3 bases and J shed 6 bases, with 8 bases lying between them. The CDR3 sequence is CASSHGVSGQLYF. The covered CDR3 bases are TGTGCCAGCAGCCATGGGGTTTCCGGG.

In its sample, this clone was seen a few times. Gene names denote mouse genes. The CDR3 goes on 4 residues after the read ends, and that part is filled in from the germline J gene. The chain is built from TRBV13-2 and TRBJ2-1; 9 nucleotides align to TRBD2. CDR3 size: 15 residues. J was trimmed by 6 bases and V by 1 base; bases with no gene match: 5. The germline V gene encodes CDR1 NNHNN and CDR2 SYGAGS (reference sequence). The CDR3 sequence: CASGDWLGGVAEQFF. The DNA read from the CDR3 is TGTGCCAGCGGTGATTGGCTGGGGGGGGTTGCT.